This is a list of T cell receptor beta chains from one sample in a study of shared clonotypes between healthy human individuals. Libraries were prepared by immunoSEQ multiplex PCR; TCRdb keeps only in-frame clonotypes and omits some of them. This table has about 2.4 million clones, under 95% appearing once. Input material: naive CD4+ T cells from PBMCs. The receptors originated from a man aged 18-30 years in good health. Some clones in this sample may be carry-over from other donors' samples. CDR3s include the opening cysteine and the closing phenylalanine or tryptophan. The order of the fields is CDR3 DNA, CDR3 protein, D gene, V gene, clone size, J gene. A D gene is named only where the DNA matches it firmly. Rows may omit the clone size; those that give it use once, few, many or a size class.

CDR3 DNA: TGCGCCAGCGGCGTCCACCCTAGCGGGGGCTACAATGAGCAGTTCTTC
CDR3 protein: CASGVHPSGGYNEQFF
D gene: TRBD2
V gene: TRBV10-1
clone size: NA
J gene: TRBJ2-1

CDR3 DNA: TGTGCCAGCGCCTGGCGGGCGGACACTGAAGCTTTCTTT
CDR3 protein: CASAWRADTEAFF
D gene: NA
V gene: TRBV7-3
clone size: NA
J gene: TRBJ1-1

CDR3 DNA: TGCGCCAGCAGGGGAGGCTCTGGGGCCAACGTCCTGACTTTC
CDR3 protein: CASRGGSGANVLTF
D gene: NA
V gene: TRBV5-1
clone size: NA
J gene: TRBJ2-6

CDR3 DNA: TGTGCCAGCAGCGGCGCTGGACCGATTTCCTACGAGCAGTACTTC
CDR3 protein: CASSGAGPISYEQYF
D gene: NA
V gene: TRBV5-5
clone size: NA
J gene: TRBJ2-7

CDR3 DNA: TGTGCCAGTACCCAGACAGGGGCGAACACTGAAGCTTTCTTT
CDR3 protein: CASTQTGANTEAFF
D gene: TRBD1
V gene: TRBV19
clone size: few
J gene: TRBJ1-1

CDR3 DNA: TGTGCCAGTAGACAAACAGGGAATGGGGCCAACGTCCTGACTTTC
CDR3 protein: CASRQTGNGANVLTF
D gene: NA
V gene: TRBV19
clone size: NA
J gene: TRBJ2-6

CDR3 DNA: TGTGCCCCGACAGCCGAACCGAGGCGGAACGCGAACACCGGGGAGCTGTTTTTT
CDR3 protein: CAPTAEPRRNANTGELFF
D gene: NA
V gene: TRBV21-1
clone size: NA
J gene: TRBJ2-2

CDR3 DNA: TGTGCCACCGGAAACGGGGGGTTTAATGAAAAACTGTTTTTT
CDR3 protein: CATGNGGFNEKLFF
D gene: NA
V gene: TRBV15
clone size: NA
J gene: TRBJ1-4

CDR3 DNA: TGTGCCAGCAGCTTCCTACCGGGACTAGCGGGGACGCAAGAGACCCAGTACTTC
CDR3 protein: CASSFLPGLAGTQETQYF
D gene: TRBD2
V gene: TRBV11-2
clone size: NA
J gene: TRBJ2-5

CDR3 DNA: TGTGCCAGCAGCCTCGGGACAGCTCAAGAGACCCAGTACTTC
CDR3 protein: CASSLGTAQETQYF
D gene: TRBD1
V gene: TRBV27
clone size: NA
J gene: TRBJ2-5

CDR3 DNA: TGTGCCAGCAGCCGAACCGCTAGCGGGAGGAACTACGAGCAGTACTTC
CDR3 protein: CASSRTASGRNYEQYF
D gene: TRBD2
V gene: TRBV7-2
clone size: NA
J gene: TRBJ2-7

CDR3 DNA: TGTGCCACCGCGGGGGGGTCCGCTAACTATGGCTACACCTTC
CDR3 protein: CATAGGSANYGYTF
D gene: NA
V gene: TRBV2
clone size: NA
J gene: TRBJ1-2

CDR3 DNA: TGTGCCAGCAGGAGGGAGAACGAGCAGTACTTC
CDR3 protein: CASRRENEQYF
D gene: NA
V gene: TRBV6-5
clone size: NA
J gene: TRBJ2-7

CDR3 DNA: TGCGCCAGCAGCAACGCCCTAGCCAAAAACATTCAGTACTTC
CDR3 protein: CASSNALAKNIQYF
D gene: NA
V gene: TRBV5-1
clone size: NA
J gene: TRBJ2-4

CDR3 DNA: TGTGCCAGCAGTTCGTCCCGGGACAGGGTCAGGACCTACGAGCAGTACTTC
CDR3 protein: CASSSSRDRVRTYEQYF
D gene: TRBD1
V gene: TRBV28
clone size: NA
J gene: TRBJ2-7

CDR3 DNA: TGTGCCAGCACCCTCTGGGCGGGCCAAGAAGAGACCCAGTACTTC
CDR3 protein: CASTLWAGQEETQYF
D gene: NA
V gene: TRBV7-9
clone size: NA
J gene: TRBJ2-5

CDR3 DNA: TGTGCCAGCAGTCGACTAGCGGGAGAGGAGACCCAGTACTTC
CDR3 protein: CASSRLAGEETQYF
D gene: TRBD2
V gene: TRBV7-2
clone size: NA
J gene: TRBJ2-5

CDR3 DNA: TGTGCCAGCAGCAGCCGACAGACTACCTACGAGCAGTACTTC
CDR3 protein: CASSSRQTTYEQYF
D gene: NA
V gene: TRBV9
clone size: NA
J gene: TRBJ2-7

CDR3 DNA: TGTGCCAGCAGCTGGCTTTTGGACTCCAATACGCAGTATTTT
CDR3 protein: CASSWLLDSNTQYF
D gene: NA
V gene: TRBV5-4
clone size: NA
J gene: TRBJ2-3

CDR3 DNA: TGTGCCAGCAGTCCGATCCCAAGACAGGTACAGCCCCAGCATTTT
CDR3 protein: CASSPIPRQVQPQHF
D gene: NA
V gene: TRBV27
clone size: NA
J gene: TRBJ1-5

CDR3 DNA: TGTGCCAGCACGCCCGGGAGCAGCTCAGGGGATCAGCCCCAGCATTTT
CDR3 protein: CASTPGSSSGDQPQHF
D gene: NA
V gene: TRBV6-6
clone size: NA
J gene: TRBJ1-5

CDR3 DNA: TGTGCCAGCAGCGTAGTCGAAAATGAGCAGTTCTTC
CDR3 protein: CASSVVENEQFF
D gene: NA
V gene: TRBV9
clone size: NA
J gene: TRBJ2-1